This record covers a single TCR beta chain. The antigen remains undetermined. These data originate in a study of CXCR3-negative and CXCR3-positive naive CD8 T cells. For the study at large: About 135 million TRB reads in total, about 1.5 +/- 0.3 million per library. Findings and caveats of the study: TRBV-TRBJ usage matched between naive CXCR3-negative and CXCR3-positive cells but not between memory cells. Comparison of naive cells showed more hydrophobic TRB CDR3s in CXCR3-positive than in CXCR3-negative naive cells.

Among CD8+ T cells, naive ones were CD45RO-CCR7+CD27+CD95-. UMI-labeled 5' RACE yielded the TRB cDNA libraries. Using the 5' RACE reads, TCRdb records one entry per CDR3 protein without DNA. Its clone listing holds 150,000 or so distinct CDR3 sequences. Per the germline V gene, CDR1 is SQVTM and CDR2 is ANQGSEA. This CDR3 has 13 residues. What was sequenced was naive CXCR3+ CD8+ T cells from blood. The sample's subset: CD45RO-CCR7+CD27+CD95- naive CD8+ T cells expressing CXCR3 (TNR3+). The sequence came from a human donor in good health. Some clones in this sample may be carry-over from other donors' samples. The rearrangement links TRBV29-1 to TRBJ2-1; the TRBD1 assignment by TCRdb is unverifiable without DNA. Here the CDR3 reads CSVSPGQGAEQFF.